The entry that follows covers one T cell receptor (beta chain) sequence. Original processing notes: Reference gene primer amplification in the assay estimated nucleated cell counts. Libraries were prepared by immunoSEQ multiplex PCR; TCRdb keeps only in-frame clonotypes and omits some of them. The DNA gave D and trimming, while V, J and clone size come from that table. Among about 290,000 clones listed, 75% to 90% were seen once. The CDR3 consists of 14 residues. The germline V gene has CDR1 SEHNR and CDR2 FQNEAQ (reference sequence). J was trimmed by 5 bases and V by 2 bases; bases with no gene match: 1. The sample belongs to a study of blood T cell repertoires in COVID-19. Overall study: Samples representing acute and convalescent COVID-19 were sourced from the United States, Italy and Spain. PBMCs, B-cell-depleted T cells, or T cells were the source of the cDNA or gDNA that made up the material.

The chain employs TRBV7-9 and TRBJ2-7; 12 nucleotides line up with TRBD2. The TCR sequence derives from a woman aged 40 to 50 who had recovered from COVID-19. The sequenced sample consisted of peripheral blood. CDR3 sequence (DNA): TGTGCCAGCAGCTTACTAGCGGGAGGGGACGAGCAGTACTTC. Amino acid sequence: CASSLLAGGDEQYF.